A single sample gave rise to the 8 T cell receptor beta chains below, sequenced in a study of cytomegalovirus exposure and HLA in healthy donors. PCR involved 60 Vbeta and 13 Jbeta primers. Assay used: immunoSEQ multiplex PCR; TCRdb lists only in-frame clones, some missing. The data hold 95,000 to 150,000 clones, with about three quarters observed a single time. Sample: PBMCs. These receptors were obtained from a woman between 35 and 50 years old in good health and CMV-seropositive.

In its sample, this clone ranks as medium-sized (0.01 to 0.1%). The rearrangement uses TRBV6-1 and TRBJ2-7; TRBD2 matches 8 bases. Germline loops: CDR1 MNHNS, CDR2 SASEGT. The V and J ends lost 2 bases and 6 bases, in that order; junction bases with no gene match: 12. CDR3 length: 16 residues. For the CDR3, the DNA is TGTGCCAGCAGTGAAAGTCTCGACGGGGGGGCAAGCGAGCAGTACTTC. Residues: CASSESLDGGASEQYF.

This clone was observed a single time. V is TRBV4-1 and J is TRBJ2-5; 11 bases are shared with TRBD2. Germline loops: CDR1 MGHRA, CDR2 YSYEKL. Trimming removed 1 base from V and 5 bases from J; junction bases left unmatched: 6. The CDR3 covers 16 residues. CDR3 bases: TGCGCCAGCAGCCAAGCCCTAGCGGGGGGACAGGAGACCCAGTACTTC. Protein: CASSQALAGGQETQYF.

This clone came up a few times. This chain joins TRBV5-1 and TRBJ2-1, with D maybe TRBD2 (6 bases). V was trimmed by 6 bases and J by 4 bases, leaving 14 bases between them. Germline V gene lookup returns CDR1 SGHRS and CDR2 YFSETQ. This CDR3 spans 14 amino acids. In nucleotides, the CDR3 is TGCGCCAGCAAGTTACAGGCGGGGTACAATGAGCAGTTCTTC. Protein product: CASKLQAGYNEQFF.

This clone has more than one count but fewer than ten. The chain recombines TRBV5-4 with TRBJ1-6; TRBD1 aligns across 10 bases. V lost 5 bases and J lost 12; bases outside the gene matches: 11. The CDR3 consists of 15 residues. Looked up from germline, CDR1 is SGHNT and CDR2 is YYREEE (reference sequence). CDR3 loop: CASSSPGQGKGPLHF. CDR3 in DNA: TGTGCCAGCAGTTCGCCGGGACAGGGGAAGGGACCCCTCCACTTT.

The chain uses TRBV4-1 and TRBJ2-7; the match to TRBD1 covers 7 bases. This CDR3 is 14 amino acids long. V lost 1 base and J lost 5; bases outside the gene matches: 5. Germline V lookup: CDR1 MGHRA, CDR2 YSYEKL. The CDR3: CASSQVTGVDEQYF. CDR3 DNA: TGCGCCAGCAGCCAAGTCACAGGGGTTGACGAGCAGTACTTC.

The V call is TRBV6-6, the J call TRBJ2-1, with D possibly TRBD1 on 5 matching bases. This CDR3 comprises 13 residues. Germline V lookup: CDR1 MNHNY, CDR2 SVGAGI (reference sequence). Trimming stripped 2 bases from V and 7 bases from J, with 9 bases between. In DNA, the CDR3 is TGTGCCAGCAGTTACCTAGGGGATAATGAGCAGTTCTTC. It translates to CASSYLGDNEQFF.

The CDR3, as DNA: TGCGCCAGCAGCTTGGCCGGGGGGAGGAACGTCTATGGCTACACCTTC. Translation gives CASSLAGGRNVYGYTF. V usage is TRBV5-1 and J usage is TRBJ1-2, with a weak D call TRBD1 (5 bases). The CDR3 has 16 amino acids. Germline V gives CDR1 SGHRS, CDR2 YFSETQ. The V end lost 0 bases, the J end lost 4 bases, and 16 bases lay between the germline ends. Drawing the rest from reference TRBV5-1 and TRBJ1-2, the complete variable domain is KAGVTQTPRYLIKTRGQQVTLSCSPISGHRSVSWYQQTPGQGLQFLFEYFSETQRNKGNFPGRFSGRQFSNSRSEMNVSTLELGDSALYLCASSLAGGRNVYGYTFGSGTRLTVV.

The chain carries TRBV4-1 and TRBJ2-5, with a tentative D call TRBD1 (7 bases). The V gene lost 0 bases and the J gene lost 1 base, with 18 bases spanning the gap. Germline-derived CDR1 and CDR2 are MGHRA and YSYEKL. This CDR3 contains 18 residues. CDR3 DNA sequence: TGCGCCAGCAGCCAAGATCTGTTGCAGGGGGGAGCCCAAGAGACCCAGTACTTC. This encodes CASSQDLLQGGAQETQYF.